This TCR beta chain was documented in a study of cytomegalovirus exposure and HLA in healthy donors. The study, taken as a whole, reports: Through in vitro validation, three CMV-associated chains were shown to be specific for CMV antigens. It was approximately 150 TCR beta chains that were listed as cytomegalovirus-associated.

This clone was counted only a few times. Its target is not known. The trim removed 5 bases at V and 6 bases at J, leaving 0 bases unmatched. This CDR3 region has 11 residues. The germline V gene has CDR1 DFQATT and CDR2 SNEGSKA (reference sequence). 60 Vbeta and 13 Jbeta primers were used in PCR. Repertoires were generated with immunoSEQ multiplex PCR, while TCRdb's copy carries only in-frame clones and drops some. The table shows 150,000 or so clones, with approximately 79% occurring only once. This receptor was obtained from a man aged 35 to 55 in good health and CMV-seropositive. Sequencing used PBMCs. This chain uses TRBV20-1 with TRBJ1-2; 10 bases are shared with TRBD1. The CDR3 here is CSAGTGDGYTF. The CDR3 region has the DNA TGCAGTGCTGGGACAGGGGATGGCTACACCTTC.